This entry lists 28 T cell receptor beta chains sequenced from one sample in a study of T-cell memory formation after mild COVID-19. In TCRdb, the 5' RACE reads were re-called with MiXCR into one record per CDR3 protein. The sample lists under 600,000 distinct CDR3 sequences; 20% to 25% were seen once. Sequencing used PBMCs or a T cell subset sorted from them (not recorded which). Source of these receptors: an adult woman who had mild COVID-19 (a few samples of this study predate the infection). Cell type and time point are not known.

The CDR3 loop reads CASTRGGGNNEQFF. CDR3 bases: TGCGCCAGCACCCGGGGCGGGGGGAACAATGAGCAGTTCTTC. The chain combines TRBV5-1 with TRBJ2-1, with 8 nucleotides matching TRBD2. Germline V gives CDR1 SGHRS, CDR2 YFSETQ. The CDR3 runs to 14 residues. With 6 bases clipped from V and 5 bases from J, the junction kept 7 bases outside the gene matches.

The genes are TRBV6-2 or TRBV6-3 and TRBJ2-7; 9 nucleotides align to TRBD1. The V segment lost 4 bases and the J segment 3 bases; nucleotides outside the gene matches: 7. The CDR3 loop spans 15 amino acids. Germline values: CDR1 MNHEY, CDR2 SVGEGT. The CDR3 sequence: CASSSTGQGDYEQYF. Here the CDR3 DNA reads TGTGCCAGCAGTTCCACGGGACAGGGTGACTACGAGCAGTACTTC.

The rearrangement links TRBV7-2 to TRBJ1-2, with D possibly TRBD1 on 6 matching bases. Deletions cut 4 bases from V and 8 bases from J, with 17 bases between. From germline, CDR1 is SGHTA and CDR2 FQGNSA. The CDR3 consists of 14 residues. For the CDR3, the DNA is TGTGCCAGCAGCTCCTCCCACGGGGGCTGGGGCTACACCTTC. As protein: CASSSSHGGWGYTF.

This sequence joins TRBV6-5 and TRBJ1-4, with 10 bases lining up with TRBD1. The V segment lost 5 bases and the J segment 10 bases; nucleotides outside the gene matches: 7. Looked up from germline, CDR1 is MNHEY and CDR2 is SVGAGI. This CDR3 has 14 amino acids. The CDR3 nucleotides read TGTGCCAGCAGTAAACTTGGGACAGGGGTAAAACTGTTTTTT. Protein sequence: CASSKLGTGVKLFF.

This clonotype was seen only a few times. The chain couples TRBV7-3 to TRBJ1-6, with TRBD1 matching over 8 bases. J lost 10 bases, V lost 4 bases, and 6 bases had no gene match. This CDR3 has 14 amino acids. The V gene's germline CDR1 is SGHTA and CDR2 FQGTGA. CDR3 coding DNA: TGTGCCAGCAGCTCGGACAGGGTAGCCTCACCCCTCCACTTT. Translation gives CASSSDRVASPLHF.

This clonotype was observed many times. V is TRBV24-1 and J is TRBJ1-5, with D perhaps matching TRBD1 (6 bases). V shed 2 bases and J shed 3 bases, with 13 bases lying between them. The germline CDR1 and CDR2 sequences are KGHDR and SFDVKD. The CDR3 loop spans 16 amino acids. CDR3 in amino acids: CATSDSGRGHNQPQHF. CDR3 bases: TGTGCCACCAGTGATTCGGGCAGGGGACACAATCAGCCCCAGCATTTT.

This clonotype has just a few counts. This chain connects TRBV12-3 or TRBV12-4 to TRBJ1-2; D gene unclear. V shed 5 bases and J shed 6 bases, with 19 bases lying between them. The CDR3 spans 15 residues. The CDR3: CASSRGRADLHGYTF. The CDR3 nucleotides are TGTGCCAGCAGTCGAGGTCGGGCAGACCTACATGGCTACACCTTC.

The chain combines TRBV4-1 with TRBJ1-5, with 10 bases matching TRBD1. The J segment lost 0 bases and the V segment lost 4 bases, leaving 12 bases of the junction unmatched. This CDR3 contains 19 residues. From germline, CDR1 is MGHRA and CDR2 YSYEKL. The CDR3: CASSPLGGTGAYSNQPQHF. DNA of the CDR3: TGCGCCAGCAGCCCACTGGGCGGGACAGGGGCGTATAGCAATCAGCCCCAGCATTTT.

This clonotype appeared a few times. V is TRBV4-3 and J is TRBJ1-6; D is unresolved. Germline assignment: CDR1 LGHNA and CDR2 YSLEER. There are 15 residues in the CDR3. V lost 0 bases and J 5 bases, leaving 8 bases between the germline ends. This CDR3 reads CASSQEGPNNSPLHF. In DNA, the CDR3 is TGCGCCAGCAGCCAAGAAGGTCCAAATAATTCACCCCTCCACTTT.

This clonotype was seen only a few times. This chain links TRBV29-1 with TRBJ2-2; TRBD2 agrees at 10 bases. With 5 bases clipped from V and 5 bases from J, the junction kept 11 bases outside the gene matches. The germline CDR1 and CDR2 sequences are SQVTM and ANQGSEA. This CDR3 is built from 16 residues. CDR3 sequence: CSVPPAGGLSTGELFF. CDR3 bases: TGCAGCGTTCCCCCAGCGGGAGGGCTCTCGACCGGGGAGCTGTTTTTT.

The rearrangement links TRBV28 to TRBJ1-5; D gene uncertain. CDR3 length: 13 residues. Trimming shortened V by 3 bases and J by 5 bases, and 8 bases separated the two germline ends. The germline V gene encodes CDR1 MDHEN and CDR2 SYDVKM. CDR3: CASSFSFYQPQHF. The CDR3 DNA sequence: TGTGCCAGCAGTTTTTCGTTTTATCAGCCCCAGCATTTT.

The sample holds a few counts of this clonotype. The gene calls are TRBV24-1 and TRBJ1-1, with 8 bases that match TRBD1. With V trimmed by 7 bases and J by 3 bases, 6 bases remained unmatched. Germline loops: CDR1 KGHDR, CDR2 SFDVKD. This CDR3 contains 14 residues. The CDR3 bases are TGTGCCACCAGGGGGGACAGGAGGGACACTGAAGCTTTCTTT. Translated: CATRGDRRDTEAFF.

The chain employs TRBV7-2 and TRBJ1-1; D ambiguous. There are 14 residues in the CDR3. V was clipped by 1 base and J by 0 bases, with 6 bases between them. CDR1 and CDR2 (germline): SGHTA, FQGNSA. As DNA, the CDR3 is TGTGCCAGCAGCTTAGGCTTCTTGAACACTGAAGCTTTCTTT. It is translated as CASSLGFLNTEAFF.

The CDR3 protein is CSARDPFKGGFTDTQYF. CDR3 sequence (DNA): TGCAGTGCTAGAGATCCCTTTAAGGGAGGCTTCACAGATACGCAGTATTTT. This sequence joins TRBV20-1 and TRBJ2-3, with D perhaps matching TRBD2 (6 bases). Germline V lookup: CDR1 DFQATT, CDR2 SNEGSKA (reference sequence). V shed 0 bases and J shed 2 bases, with 18 bases lying between them. The CDR3 spans 17 residues.

V is TRBV6-4 and J is TRBJ2-4; tentative D call: TRBD1 (5 bases). The CDR3 covers 19 residues. CDR1 MRHNA and CDR2 SNTAGT come from the germline V gene. V was cut by 3 bases and J by 1 base, with 22 bases left in between. The CDR3 is CASSDQGRHRVLAKNIQYF. DNA of the CDR3: TGTGCCAGCAGTGATCAGGGCAGGCATCGGGTGTTGGCCAAAAACATTCAGTACTTC.

On this clonotype: A read error may produce the germline difference seen at one junction end. The V gene is TRBV6-2 or TRBV6-3, the J gene TRBJ2-3; 7 bases are a match to TRBD2. This CDR3 is 15 amino acids long. The V gene's germline CDR1 is MNHEY and CDR2 SVGEGT. CDR3 DNA sequence: TGTGACAGCAGTTGGCCTAGCGGATCCACAGATACGCAGTATTTT. Encoded protein: CDSSWPSGSTDTQYF.

This clonotype was counted a few times. This sequence joins TRBV7-2 and TRBJ2-2, with TRBD2 matching over 8 bases. Germline CDR1 is SGHTA and CDR2 is FQGNSA. This CDR3 is 14 amino acids long. V shed 10 bases, J shed 5 bases, and the junction held 9 bases outside the gene matches. CDR3: CATGAGVVTGELFF. CDR3 nucleotides: TGTGCCACCGGAGCGGGAGTGGTGACCGGGGAGCTGTTTTTT.

This sequence joins TRBV24-1 and TRBJ1-6; 12 nucleotides align to TRBD1. The trim removed 7 bases at V and 6 bases at J, leaving 6 bases unmatched. CDR3 length: 16 amino acids. From germline, CDR1 is KGHDR and CDR2 SFDVKD. The CDR3 is CATRSGQGAVNSPLHF. DNA of the CDR3: TGTGCCACCAGATCGGGACAGGGGGCGGTTAATTCACCCCTCCACTTT.

The V and J genes are TRBV20-1 and TRBJ2-3; TRBD2 matches at 10 bases. There are 19 residues in the CDR3. The ends lost 1 base at V and 3 bases at J; junction bases unmatched: 16. From germline, CDR1 is DFQATT and CDR2 SNEGSKA (reference sequence). The CDR3, as DNA: TGCAGTGCTAGAGCATATAGGAGCGGGGGGGACCCAATAACAGATACGCAGTATTTT. It is translated as CSARAYRSGGDPITDTQYF.

This clonotype was found a few times. This sequence joins TRBV7-6 and TRBJ2-7, with a tentative D call TRBD1 (6 bases). Trimming took 8 bases from V and 3 from J, leaving 17 bases between them. This CDR3 comprises 14 residues. Looked up from germline, CDR1 is SGHVS and CDR2 is FNYEAQ. CDR3 nucleotides: TGTGCCAGCGCCGTGGCAGGGGCGGTCTACGAGCAGTACTTC. Translating gives CASAVAGAVYEQYF.

This clonotype was counted a few times. The chain employs TRBV24-1 and TRBJ2-2; D uncertain. V was pared by 8 bases and J by 0 bases, with 3 bases between. CDR3 length: 12 amino acids. Germline V lookup: CDR1 KGHDR, CDR2 SFDVKD. The CDR3 bases are TGTGCCACCAATGCGAACACCGGGGAGCTGTTTTTT. Protein sequence: CATNANTGELFF.

CDR3: CSARDPGRANSPLHF. CDR3 coding DNA: TGCAGTGCTAGAGATCCGGGCCGGGCTAATTCACCCCTCCACTTT. J is TRBJ1-6 and V is TRBV20-1; D unresolved. Germline CDR1 and CDR2: DFQATT and SNEGSKA (reference sequence). The CDR3 sequence is 15 residues long. V lost 0 bases, J lost 6 bases, and 12 bases lay in between.

The rearrangement uses TRBV11-2 and TRBJ1-3; tentatively, D is TRBD1 (6 bases). With 5 bases removed from V and 9 bases from J, the gap between germline ends came to 8 bases. The CDR3 sequence is 11 residues long. Germline assignment: CDR1 SGHAT and CDR2 FQNNGV. CDR3 DNA sequence: TGTGCCAGCAGCGCAGGGGTCACCATATATTTT. Its protein product is CASSAGVTIYF.

In this sample, this clonotype turned up a few times. The rearrangement uses TRBV20-1 and TRBJ1-1, with D perhaps TRBD1 (5 bases). V lost 3 bases, J lost 5 bases, and 16 bases lay in between. Germline V CDR1 and CDR2: DFQATT, SNEGSKA (reference sequence). The CDR3 extends over 14 amino acids. CDR3 sequence (DNA): TGCAGTGCTAGCGCCACAGGCCTGGGGACTGAAGCTTTCTTT. This translates into CSASATGLGTEAFF.

The J gene is TRBJ1-1, the V gene TRBV30; D is undetermined. This CDR3 is 13 amino acids long. Germline CDR1 reads GTSNPN; CDR2 reads SVGIG (reference sequence). Trimming cost V 3 bases and J 4 bases, with 12 bases left between them. In nucleotides, the CDR3 is TGTGCCTGGAGGCCGGAGGGAGGCACTGAAGCTTTCTTT. Its protein is CAWRPEGGTEAFF.

The chain links TRBV2 to TRBJ2-1, with D hard to call. In germline, CDR1 is SNHLY, CDR2 FYNNEI. Deletions cut 3 bases from V and 0 bases from J, with 9 bases between. The CDR3 is 15 residues long. CDR3 amino acids: CASSEDVSSYNEQFF. CDR3 nucleotides: TGTGCCAGCAGTGAGGACGTGAGCTCCTACAATGAGCAGTTCTTC.

This sequence joins TRBV5-5 and TRBJ1-1, with TRBD1 identical over 8 bases. Germline values: CDR1 SGHKS, CDR2 YYEKEE (reference sequence). CDR3 size: 15 residues. Losses at the gene ends were 0 bases for V and 7 bases for J; bases not matched to a gene: 8. In DNA form, the CDR3 reads TGTGCCAGCAGCTTGGAATTCACAGGGGGTCTTGAAGCTTTCTTT. This sequence encodes CASSLEFTGGLEAFF.

This clonotype has a handful of counts. This chain joins TRBV7-2 and TRBJ2-2; a weak D match, TRBD2 (6 bases). The CDR3 sequence is 16 residues long. From germline, CDR1 is SGHTA and CDR2 FQGNSA. Trimming left V 4 bases short and J 4 bases short, with 16 bases between. The chain's CDR3 is CASSSSVGGITGELFF. CDR3 nucleotide sequence: TGTGCCAGCAGCTCCTCCGTCGGGGGAATCACCGGGGAGCTGTTTTTT.